These 20 T cell receptor beta chains originate from one sample sequenced in a study of Ad26.COV2.S vaccination and SARS-CoV-2 variants. Treatment noted: around 19 received Ad26.COV2.S at low or high dose, single or two shots; roughly five received placebo; per-sample allocation not given. Each sample was drawn 63 days after the first injection (of vaccine or placebo). Generated by immunoSEQ multiplex PCR, the TCRdb table keeps only in-frame clones and is missing some. The table has about 350,000 clones, roughly 91% seen once. The sample in question was peripheral blood, obtained in a trial of Ad26.COV2.S vaccine versus placebo. Source of these receptors: a person aged 18-60 years who received the Ad26.COV2.S COVID-19 vaccine or a placebo.

This chain joins TRBV27 and TRBJ2-1; no clear D gene. The germline gives CDR1 MNHEY, CDR2 SMNVEV (reference sequence). The CDR3 spans 12 residues. The germline V and J ends were trimmed by 6 bases and 4 bases, with 7 bases remaining between them. CDR3 in amino acids: CASSHKYNEQFF. CDR3 nucleotides: TGTGCCAGCAGCCACAAATACAATGAGCAGTTCTTC.

The genes are TRBV19 and TRBJ1-5; 9 nucleotides match TRBD1. J gave up 1 base and V 5 bases, and 18 bases lay outside the gene matches. CDR1 is LNHDA, CDR2 SQIVND, per germline (reference sequence). This CDR3 is 20 amino acids long. The CDR3 loop reads CASSPQPLDRGIVSNQPQHF. The CDR3 bases are TGTGCCAGTAGTCCCCAACCCCTCGACAGGGGGATTGTGAGCAATCAGCCCCAGCATTTT.

The genes are TRBV29-1 and TRBJ2-2; 7 bases align to TRBD1. The CDR3 has 14 amino acids. The junction had 1 base not matched to a gene; V was cut back by 1 base and J by 2 bases. Germline CDR1 reads SQVTM; CDR2 reads ANQGSEA. The CDR3 loop is CSVEGQGNTGELFF. In nucleotides, the CDR3 is TGCAGCGTTGAAGGACAGGGCAACACCGGGGAGCTGTTTTTT.

The rearrangement links TRBV27 to TRBJ2-5, with D uncertain. Germline CDR1 reads MNHEY; CDR2 reads SMNVEV (reference sequence). Between the trimmed V and J ends, which lost 5 bases and 2 bases, there was a span of 9 bases. CDR3 length equals 13 residues. Here the CDR3 DNA reads TGTGCCAGCAGTCCCGCCGGGCAAGAGACCCAGTACTTC. Protein sequence: CASSPAGQETQYF.

This chain uses TRBV7-8 with TRBJ2-3; 15 positions agree with TRBD2. Trimming removed 5 bases from V and 5 bases from J; junction bases left unmatched: 17. From germline, CDR1 is SGHVS and CDR2 FQNEAQ. The CDR3 runs to 20 residues. The CDR3, as DNA: TGTGCCAGCAGCCCCCTCGGACTAGCGGGAGGGCCGGTGAGGGGAGATACGCAGTATTTT. As protein: CASSPLGLAGGPVRGDTQYF.

The gene calls are TRBV18 and TRBJ2-1, with 9 bases fitting TRBD2. J was trimmed by 0 bases and V by 3 bases; bases with no gene match: 6. Germline CDR1 and CDR2: KGHSH and LQKENI. The CDR3 has 17 amino acids. The CDR3 coding sequence is TGTGCCAGCTCACCGACTAGCGGAGGGAGCTCCTACAATGAGCAGTTCTTC. Amino acids: CASSPTSGGSSYNEQFF.

The chain recombines TRBV5-4 with TRBJ2-7, with 8 bases matching TRBD1. The CDR3 sequence is 15 residues long. Unmatched junction bases numbered 6, after V lost 4 bases and J lost 0 bases. In germline, CDR1 is SGHNT, CDR2 YYREEE (reference sequence). The CDR3 protein is CASSAGQGASYEQYF. The DNA for the CDR3 is TGTGCCAGCAGCGCCGGTCAGGGGGCCTCCTACGAGCAGTACTTC.

The chain employs TRBV6-5 and TRBJ2-2; 8 bases match TRBD2. Trimming removed 7 bases from V and 6 bases from J; junction bases left unmatched: 4. CDR1 MNHEY and CDR2 SVGAGI come from the germline V gene. The CDR3 consists of 13 residues. The CDR3 bases are TGTGCCAGCAACCACGGGAGGGCCGGGGAGCTGTTTTTT. Its protein is CASNHGRAGELFF.

The chain combines TRBV19 with TRBJ2-1; D could derive from TRBD1 or TRBD2 (5 bases each). The CDR3 runs to 15 residues. Germline V gene sequence: CDR1 LNHDA, CDR2 SQIVND (reference sequence). V lost 1 base to trimming and J lost 3 bases, with 10 bases between them. CDR3 sequence (DNA): TGTGCCAGTAGTATAGGCTGGGACGACTACAATGAGCAGTTCTTC. It specifies CASSIGWDDYNEQFF.

J is TRBJ2-3 and V is TRBV9; perhaps TRBD1 as D (5 bases). The CDR3 totals 16 residues. Germline values: CDR1 SGDLS, CDR2 YYNGEE. V was cut by 0 bases and J by 4 bases, with 15 bases left in between. The CDR3 region is CASSVEVGVGSDTQYF. Written as DNA, the CDR3 is TGTGCCAGCAGCGTAGAAGTAGGGGTAGGCTCAGATACGCAGTATTTT.

This clone turned up a few times. V is TRBV7-9 and J is TRBJ1-2; 8 nucleotides line up with TRBD1. V shed 5 bases, J shed 6 bases, and the junction held 11 bases outside the gene matches. CDR3 length equals 15 residues. Germline V gene lookup returns CDR1 SEHNR and CDR2 FQNEAQ (reference sequence). DNA of the CDR3: TGTGCCAGCAGCGGACGGACAGGGCAAACGGATGGCTACACCTTC. Its protein product is CASSGRTGQTDGYTF.

The chain carries TRBV29-1 and TRBJ1-1, with D possibly being TRBD1 (5 bases). The length of the CDR3 is 13 residues. The germline gives CDR1 SQVTM, CDR2 ANQGSEA. The V and J ends lost 7 bases and 1 base respectively, with 13 bases between them. The CDR3: CSATGLQNTEAFF. The CDR3 DNA reads as TGCAGCGCCACGGGACTGCAGAACACTGAAGCTTTCTTT.

The rearrangement joins TRBV19 to TRBJ1-1; D gene unclear. CDR1 and CDR2 from the germline V gene are LNHDA and SQIVND (reference sequence). This CDR3 has 16 residues. V was clipped by 1 base and J by 1 base, with 13 bases between them. The DNA for the CDR3 is TGTGCCAGTAGTATAGGTAGCGAGGCACCGAACACTGAAGCTTTCTTT. Protein: CASSIGSEAPNTEAFF.

This chain connects TRBV13 to TRBJ2-5; 10 bases match TRBD1. The CDR3 length is 16 residues. Germline CDR1 is PRHDT and CDR2 is FYEKMQ (reference sequence). After removal of 3 bases from V and 5 bases from J, the junction contained 9 bases not matched to a gene. The CDR3 reads CASSLGGQGSIETQYF. CDR3 DNA sequence: TGTGCCAGCAGCTTGGGGGGACAGGGGTCGATTGAGACCCAGTACTTC.

The chain employs TRBV10-3 and TRBJ1-2; no reliable D call. The CDR3 consists of 12 residues. CDR1 is ENHRY, CDR2 SYGVKD, per germline. Deletions cut 10 bases from V and 0 bases from J, with 9 bases between. CDR3 in DNA: TGTGCCACCAAAGCGACTAACTATGGCTACACCTTC. It codes for CATKATNYGYTF.

This clone showed up just a few times. This chain uses TRBV4-1 with TRBJ1-1; maybe TRBD1 (6 bases). Trimming removed 4 bases from V and 1 base from J, with 16 bases in between. In germline, CDR1 is MGHRA, CDR2 YSYEKL. The CDR3 extends over 16 amino acids. The CDR3 bases are TGCGCCAGCAGCCCGGGACACCAAATGCCGAACACTGAAGCTTTCTTT. It specifies CASSPGHQMPNTEAFF.

The chain recombines TRBV6-2 or TRBV6-3 with TRBJ2-1, with D maybe TRBD2 (6 bases). Germline-derived CDR1 and CDR2 are MNHEY and SVGEGT. Trimming pared 0 bases from V and 4 bases from J, leaving 10 bases between. CDR3 length equals 15 residues. The CDR3 DNA is TGTGCCAGCAGTTACTCGTCGGGGGAGTACAATGAGCAGTTCTTC. It encodes CASSYSSGEYNEQFF.

V is TRBV30 and J is TRBJ2-3; 8 bases map to TRBD2. Looked up from germline, CDR1 is GTSNPN and CDR2 is SVGIG (reference sequence). The V gene end was trimmed by 7 bases and the J gene end by 2 bases; junction bases not matched to a gene: 8. The CDR3 is made up of 14 amino acids. The CDR3 spells CAFSGMVVTDTQYF. As DNA, the CDR3 is TGTGCCTTTAGCGGGATGGTGGTCACAGATACGCAGTATTTT.

The chain has TRBV15 and TRBJ2-4; no clear D. The V end was cut by 0 bases, the J end by 8 bases, with 17 bases between. CDR1 LNHNV and CDR2 YYDKDF come from the germline V gene (reference sequence). CDR3 length: 16 amino acids. The CDR3 DNA follows: TGTGCCACCAGCAGAGATCGAGAAGGGCGTGGGGACATTCAGTACTTC. This translates into CATSRDREGRGDIQYF.

The chain carries TRBV19 and TRBJ1-4; D remains unclear. Trimming pared 10 bases from V and 7 bases from J, leaving 10 bases between. Germline CDR1 is LNHDA and CDR2 is SQIVND (reference sequence). The CDR3 totals 11 residues. CDR3 amino acids: CATRTGEKLFF. The CDR3 DNA sequence: TGTGCCACGCGGACCGGTGAAAAACTGTTTTTT. Combining the CDR3 with reference TRBV19 and TRBJ1-4 gives the whole variable domain DGGITQSPKYLFRKEGQNVTLSCEQNLNHDAMYWYRQDPGQGLRLIYYSQIVNDFQKGDIAEGYSVSREKKESFPLTVTSAQKNPTAFYLCATRTGEKLFFGSGTQLSVL.